This T cell receptor beta chain is drawn from a study of T cell responses to AZD1222 COVID-19 vaccine. Study-wide results and caveats: Samples come after the peak T cell response, not at day 14. Most donors were white British and more were female, and clonal diversity was possibly underestimated.

Method: immunoSEQ multiplex PCR; TCRdb's copy keeps in-frame clones and lacks some. Seen here are about 120,000 clones, just over 90% observed once, and the top ten hold roughly 7.8%. The V and J ends lost 7 bases and 9 bases, in that order; junction bases with no gene match: 9. CDR1 and CDR2 from the germline V gene are SNHLY and FYNNEI. CDR3 size: 14 residues. With respect to this clone: The target antigen is unknown.

Material: peripheral blood, obtained on day 0 of AZD1222 vaccination. The origin of this receptor is an adult in good health. The chain combines TRBV2 with TRBJ1-6; 7 bases map to TRBD1. The CDR3 sequence is CASMERQGFSPLHF. In nucleotides, the CDR3 is TGTGCCAGCATGGAGAGACAGGGTTTTTCACCCCTCCACTTT.